A selection of T cell receptor beta chains follows, all from one sample in a study of T cell responses to AZD1222 COVID-19 vaccine. Sequencing used immunoSEQ multiplex PCR; TCRdb keeps in-frame clones, though not all of them. The sample includes fewer than 150,000 clones, 89% of them seen just once. Sequenced material: peripheral blood, taken on day 0 of AZD1222 vaccination. Receptor source: an adult in good health. The CDR3 runs from the conserved cysteine through the conserved F or W.

TRBJ2-1,TRBV21-1,CASSKFKVHGDGYNEQFF
TRBJ1-1,TRBV7-6,CASSSNLQPNTEAFF
TRBJ2-5,TRBV27,CASGRIRGEETQYF
TRBJ2-3,TRBV19,CASSSLAGVRTDTQYF
TRBJ2-5,TRBV3-1/TRBV3-2,CASSQTLGGGQETQYF
TRBJ2-1,TRBV7-9,CASRGEYLYNEQFF
TRBJ2-1,TRBV4-1,CASNRGRVAGINEQFF
TRBJ1-6,TRBV2,CASTRTGRNSPLHF
TRBJ1-1,TRBV28,CASSLSVREAFF
TRBJ2-3,TRBV28,CASSPLAGAAETQYF
TRBJ1-5,TRBV28,CASSHPDQPQHF
TRBJ2-3,TRBV18,CASSPRSGGGLDTQYF
TRBJ2-2,TRBV11-1,CASSLSSGAAGELFF
TRBJ1-2,TRBV19,CASRGSTNSQGVDGYTF
TRBJ1-2,TRBV2,CASSAGPANGYTF
TRBJ2-1,TRBV20-1,CSARGSEQFF
TRBJ1-4,TRBV7-9,CASSLVQVANEKLFF
TRBJ1-4,TRBV4-1,CASSQLPAGGGREKLFF
TRBJ2-7,TRBV2,CASRQGAYEQYF
TRBJ1-2,TRBV5-6,CASSLADYGYTF
TRBJ2-1,TRBV19,CASSIRQPEKFF
TRBJ2-1,TRBV19,CASSIVGGDEQFF
TRBJ2-1,TRBV7-2,CASTPYNRYEQFF
TRBJ2-1,TRBV12-5,CASGPSASGKYEQFF
TRBJ1-4,TRBV24-1,CATKFAEAYEKLFF
TRBJ1-1,TRBV19,CASIPSHRGLNTEAFF
TRBJ1-1,TRBV27,CASSLRQGAGKTEAFF
TRBJ2-7,TRBV5-4,CASSPQGGYEQYF
TRBJ2-2,TRBV18,CASSPRQGTGELFF
TRBJ2-1,TRBV6-4,CASSEGDDNEQFF
TRBJ1-2,TRBV7-9,CASSRGTGLSLNYGYTF
TRBJ1-1,TRBV11-2,CASSLVTGGAEAFF
TRBJ2-3,TRBV6-5,CASCRAASTDTQYF
TRBJ2-7,TRBV6-5,CASSYSYSYEQYF
TRBJ2-7,TRBV5-5,CASSLFPGTVLYEQYF
TRBJ2-6,TRBV18,CASSPLGSGANVLTF
TRBJ1-1,TRBV7-6,CASGLRQGGMNTEAFF
TRBJ2-1,TRBV5-5,CASSGPGQVNNEQFF
TRBJ1-5,TRBV6-1,CASSEAGAIRPQHF
TRBJ1-1,TRBV7-2,CASSESRDGEAFF
TRBJ1-2,TRBV7-9,CASSTDSYGYTF
TRBJ2-7,TRBV19,CATARGGLSYEQYF
TRBJ1-2,TRBV6-1,CASSEAYVNYGYTF
TRBJ2-5,TRBV15,CATSRGAIQETQYF
TRBJ1-1,TRBV7-6,CASSYRQGMNTEAFF
TRBJ1-1,TRBV10-3,CAISRDRGTEAFF
TRBJ2-1,TRBV11-2,CASGGSGNNEQFF
TRBJ1-1,TRBV7-2,CASSFGGTGSTEAFF
TRBJ1-6,TRBV2,CASSLTGRNSPLHF